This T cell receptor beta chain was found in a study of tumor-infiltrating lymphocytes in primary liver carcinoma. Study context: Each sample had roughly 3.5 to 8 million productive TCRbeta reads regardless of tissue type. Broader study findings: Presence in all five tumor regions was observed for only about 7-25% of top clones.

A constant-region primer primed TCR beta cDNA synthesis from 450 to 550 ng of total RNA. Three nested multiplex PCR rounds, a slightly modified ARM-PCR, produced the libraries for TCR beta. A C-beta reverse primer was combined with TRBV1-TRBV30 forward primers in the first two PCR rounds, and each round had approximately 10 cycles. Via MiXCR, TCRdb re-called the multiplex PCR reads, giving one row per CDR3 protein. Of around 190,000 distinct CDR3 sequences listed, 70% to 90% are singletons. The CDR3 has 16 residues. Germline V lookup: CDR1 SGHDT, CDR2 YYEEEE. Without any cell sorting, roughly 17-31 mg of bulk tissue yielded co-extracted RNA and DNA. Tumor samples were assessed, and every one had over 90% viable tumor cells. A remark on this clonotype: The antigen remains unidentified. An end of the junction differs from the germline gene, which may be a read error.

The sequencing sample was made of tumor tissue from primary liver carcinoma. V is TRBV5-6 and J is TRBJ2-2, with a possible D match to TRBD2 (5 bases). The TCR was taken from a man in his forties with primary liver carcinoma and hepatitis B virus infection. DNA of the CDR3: TGTGCCAGCAGCTTGCGGTTCAGGCCCTACACCGGGGAGCTATTTTTT. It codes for CASSLRFRPYTGELFF.